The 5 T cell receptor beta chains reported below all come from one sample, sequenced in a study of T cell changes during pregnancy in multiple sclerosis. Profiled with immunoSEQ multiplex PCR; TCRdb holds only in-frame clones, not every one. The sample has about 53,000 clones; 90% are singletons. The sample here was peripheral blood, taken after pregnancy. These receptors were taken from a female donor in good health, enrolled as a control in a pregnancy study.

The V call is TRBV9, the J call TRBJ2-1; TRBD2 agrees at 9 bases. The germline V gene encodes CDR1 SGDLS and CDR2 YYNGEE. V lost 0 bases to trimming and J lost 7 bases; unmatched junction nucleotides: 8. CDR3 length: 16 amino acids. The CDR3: CASSVAMREGRNEQFF. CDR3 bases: TGTGCCAGCAGCGTAGCTATGCGGGAGGGCCGGAATGAGCAGTTCTTC.

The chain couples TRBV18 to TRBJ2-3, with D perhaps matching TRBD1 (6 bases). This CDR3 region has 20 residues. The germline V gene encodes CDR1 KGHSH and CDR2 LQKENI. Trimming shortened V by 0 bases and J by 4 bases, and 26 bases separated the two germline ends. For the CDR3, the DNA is TGTGCCAGCTCACCACCGACGACCTTAGAGGGGGAGAATGACGCAGATACGCAGTATTTT. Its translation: CASSPPTTLEGENDADTQYF. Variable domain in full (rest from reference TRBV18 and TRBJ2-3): NAGVMQNPRHLVRRRGQEARLRCSPMKGHSHVYWYRQLPEEGLKFMVYLQKENIIDESGMPKERFSAEFPKEGPSILRIQQVVRGDSAAYFCASSPPTTLEGENDADTQYFGPGTRLTVL.

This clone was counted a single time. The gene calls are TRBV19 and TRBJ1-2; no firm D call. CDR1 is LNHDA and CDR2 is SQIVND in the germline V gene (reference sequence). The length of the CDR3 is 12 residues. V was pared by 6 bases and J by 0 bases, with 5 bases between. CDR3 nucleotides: TGTGCCAGTAGGCCGGCTAACTATGGCTACACCTTC. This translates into CASRPANYGYTF.

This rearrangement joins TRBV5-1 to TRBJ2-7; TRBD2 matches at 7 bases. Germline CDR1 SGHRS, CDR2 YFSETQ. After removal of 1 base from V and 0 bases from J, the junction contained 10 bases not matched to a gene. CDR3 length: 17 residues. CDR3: CASSLPAGAQPSYEQYF. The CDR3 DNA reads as TGCGCCAGCAGCTTGCCGGCGGGAGCCCAACCCTCCTACGAGCAGTACTTC.

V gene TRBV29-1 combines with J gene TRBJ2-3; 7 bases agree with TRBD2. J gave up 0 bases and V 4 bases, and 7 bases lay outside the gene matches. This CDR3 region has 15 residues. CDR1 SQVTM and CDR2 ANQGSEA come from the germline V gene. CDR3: CSVASAGVSTDTQYF. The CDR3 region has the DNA TGCAGCGTTGCATCGGCGGGAGTCAGCACAGATACGCAGTATTTT.